This TCR beta chain was captured in a study of OX40 agonist ivuxolimab in advanced cancers. In the study overall: Ivuxolimab was a fully human IgG2 agonistic monoclonal antibody targeting the costimulatory receptor OX40 (CD134). Among the roughly 52 dose-escalation patients, around 19 had hepatocellular carcinoma, about 15 melanoma, 9 renal cell carcinoma and 9 head and neck cancer. In the dose-escalation cohort, 65% to 90% of patients were male, and the mean age was roughly 60 years, with a range of 23 to 79. The paper reports the monotherapy dose-escalation portion (N = 52 patients) of the phase I ivuxolimab trial. The purpose of peripheral TCRbeta sequencing was to test whether ivuxolimab changed TCR sequence diversity and led to clonal T-cell expansion. Prior anti-PD-1, anti-PD-L1 or anti-CTLA-4 therapy was permitted, and approximately 40% of dose-escalation patients had received checkpoint inhibitors. Three dose-escalation patients achieved partial responses, one with hepatocellular carcinoma and two with cutaneous melanoma. Intravenous ivuxolimab was administered to patients every 2 weeks at six dose levels: 0.01, 0.1, 0.3, 1.5, 3 and 10 mg/kg. The research as a whole found: After ivuxolimab, expanded clones were on average more numerous among CD8+ T cells than among CD4+ T cells. At doses of 0.1 to 3.0 mg/kg, clonal expansion of both CD4+ and CD8+ T cells in blood was seen between baseline and week 6. Low levels of normalized T-cell clonal expansion were also shown by some nonresponding patients. Antigen specificity was not determined for the clonally expanded peripheral T cells. Partial responders in the 0.1-3.0 mg/kg groups had among the lowest normalized peripheral clonal expansion, especially among CD8+ T cells.

Genomic DNA was isolated from the sorted cells so that the TCRbeta CDR3 region could be sequenced. TCRbeta CDR3 regions were sequenced using the immunoSEQ Assay. TCRdb re-hosts the immuneACCESS table, in-frame sequences only. Its copies lack some clones; in the studies checked, an unresolved V gene accounts for under half of them, and the cause for the rest is not known. Counted in this sample were 83,000 or so clones; about 81% of them appeared once. The ten top clones hold around 7.8% of the sample. Reading the germline V gene gives CDR1 SGHDT and CDR2 YYEEEE. The CDR3 starts with the cysteine, ends with the phenylalanine, and has 14 residues. Left in the record is the CDR3 DNA by itself, 42 bases read in frame from the first base. V and J are truncated by 4 bases and 4 bases respectively, leaving an intervening sequence of 14 bases. Patients with a history of autoimmune disease or receiving systemic immunosuppression were excluded from the trial. Peripheral blood for TCR sequencing was collected from all dose cohorts at baseline, on cycle 4 day 1, and on cycle 7 day 1. The samples were drawn from a first-in-human, open-label, multicenter phase I dose-escalation trial of ivuxolimab. Adults with locally advanced or metastatic head and neck squamous cell, hepatocellular, melanoma or renal cell carcinoma were enrolled in the trial. Before TCR sequencing, CD4+ T cells and CD8+ T cells from peripheral blood were sorted into separate populations.

Note on this clone: Its antigen target is currently unknown. Base qualities are missing; no much larger clone stands one base away.

The sequence derives from an adult with an advanced solid tumor such as melanoma, head and neck, liver or kidney cancer. This sample comprised CD4+ or CD8+ T cells sorted from blood, obtained in a trial of the OX40 agonist ivuxolimab. The chain uses TRBV5-6 and TRBJ1-2; the D gene cannot be resolved reliably. At the DNA level, the sequence is TGTGCCAGCAGCGCCTATACCTTGAGCTATGGCTACACCTTC. This encodes CASSAYTLSYGYTF. The variable domain in full, with residues beyond the CDR3 obtained from the reference TRBV5-6 and TRBJ1-2 genes, is DAGVTQSPTHLIKTRGQQVTLRCSPKSGHDTVSWYQQALGQGPQFIFQYYEEEERQRGNFPDRFSGHQFPNYSSELNVNALLLGDSALYLCASSAYTLSYGYTFGSGTRLTVV.